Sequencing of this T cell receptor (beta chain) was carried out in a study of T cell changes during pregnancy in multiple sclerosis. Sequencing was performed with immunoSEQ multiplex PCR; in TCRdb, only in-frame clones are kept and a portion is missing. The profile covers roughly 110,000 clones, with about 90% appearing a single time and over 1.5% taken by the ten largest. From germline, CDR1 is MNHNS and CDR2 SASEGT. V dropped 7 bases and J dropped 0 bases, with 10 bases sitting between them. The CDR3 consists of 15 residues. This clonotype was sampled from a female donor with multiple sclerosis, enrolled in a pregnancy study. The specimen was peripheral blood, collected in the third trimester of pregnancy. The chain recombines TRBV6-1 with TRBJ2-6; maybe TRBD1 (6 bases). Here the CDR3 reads CASKRTDSGANVLTF. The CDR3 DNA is TGTGCCAGCAAAAGGACAGACTCTGGGGCCAACGTCCTGACTTTC.